Listed below are T cell receptor beta chains from one sample, sequenced in a study of T cells in Graves' hyperthyroidism and ophthalmopathy. TCRdb analysed the multiplex PCR reads with MiXCR anew, one entry per CDR3 protein. The table records some 720,000 distinct CDR3 sequences, roughly 15% of them present only once. What was sequenced was blood. All receptors come from a man aged 18-30 years with Graves' hyperthyroidism. Both conserved end residues are part of each CDR3. The D gene is left open where the match is weak. Size values are once, few and many counts, or a class for expanded clones, and some rows have none.

j_gene: TRBJ2-1; v_gene: TRBV12-3/TRBV12-4; d_gene: TRBD2; abundance: many; CDR3nt: TGTGCCAGCAGTACCCGGACTAGCGCACAGTTCTTC; CDR3aa: CASSTRTSAQFF
j_gene: TRBJ1-4; v_gene: TRBV28; d_gene: .; abundance: .; CDR3nt: TGTGCCAGCAACACTCCCCTGGATGAAAAACTGTTTTTT; CDR3aa: CASNTPLDEKLFF
j_gene: TRBJ1-3; v_gene: TRBV28; d_gene: .; abundance: .; CDR3nt: TGTGCCAGCAGCTCCCCCTCTGGAAACACCATATATTTT; CDR3aa: CASSSPSGNTIYF
j_gene: TRBJ2-6; v_gene: TRBV2; d_gene: TRBD1; abundance: few; CDR3nt: TGTGCCAGCAGTGACCCGGGACAGGGGGTCTTTGGGGCCAACGTCCTGACTTTC; CDR3aa: CASSDPGQGVFGANVLTF
j_gene: TRBJ2-7; v_gene: TRBV7-2; d_gene: .; abundance: many; CDR3nt: TGTGCCAGCAGCGAGCAGCCCGGGACAAAAGAGCAGTACTTC; CDR3aa: CASSEQPGTKEQYF
j_gene: TRBJ2-7; v_gene: TRBV27; d_gene: TRBD2; abundance: .; CDR3nt: TGTGCCAGCAGTGGCCCTTCTAGCGGGAGAATTTACGAGCAGTACTTC; CDR3aa: CASSGPSSGRIYEQYF
j_gene: TRBJ2-2; v_gene: TRBV7-7; d_gene: TRBD1; abundance: many; CDR3nt: TGTGCTAGCAGTACAGGGGCGGACGGGGAGCTGTTTTTT; CDR3aa: CASSTGADGELFF
j_gene: TRBJ2-3; v_gene: TRBV4-1; d_gene: .; abundance: .; CDR3nt: TGCGCCAGCAGTCACCCTAGGCAATCCTCGGGAACAGATACGCAGTATTTT; CDR3aa: CASSHPRQSSGTDTQYF
j_gene: TRBJ2-4; v_gene: TRBV15; d_gene: .; abundance: .; CDR3nt: TGTGCCACCAGCAGAGTTGGGGAAGGACTAGCCAAAAACATTCAGTACTTC; CDR3aa: CATSRVGEGLAKNIQYF
j_gene: TRBJ1-1; v_gene: TRBV2; d_gene: .; abundance: .; CDR3nt: TGTGGAGCACTACAGGGAAAGAACACTGAAGCTTTCTTT; CDR3aa: CGALQGKNTEAFF
j_gene: TRBJ1-2; v_gene: TRBV27; d_gene: .; abundance: few; CDR3nt: TGTGCCAGCAGACTAGGGGGTATCGGGAATGGCTACACCTTC; CDR3aa: CASRLGGIGNGYTF
j_gene: TRBJ2-6; v_gene: TRBV10-3; d_gene: .; abundance: many; CDR3nt: TGTGCCATCACCTCCAGCTACGGCCTCTCTGGGGCCAACGTCCTGACTTTC; CDR3aa: CAITSSYGLSGANVLTF
j_gene: TRBJ2-7; v_gene: TRBV11-2; d_gene: .; abundance: .; CDR3nt: TGTGCCAGCAGCTTAGTAACCCCAGGGGCGCACACCTACGAGCAGTACTTC; CDR3aa: CASSLVTPGAHTYEQYF
j_gene: TRBJ2-1; v_gene: TRBV12-3/TRBV12-4; d_gene: TRBD2; abundance: many; CDR3nt: TGTGCCAGCAGAACAGGGACTAGCGGGGGGTACAATGAGCAGTTCTTC; CDR3aa: CASRTGTSGGYNEQFF
j_gene: TRBJ2-4; v_gene: TRBV5-1; d_gene: TRBD2; abundance: few; CDR3nt: TGCGCCAGCAGCTCCCGGGGGGGGGTAGGAAACATTCAGTACTTC; CDR3aa: CASSSRGGVGNIQYF
j_gene: TRBJ1-5; v_gene: TRBV6-5; d_gene: .; abundance: .; CDR3nt: TGTGCCAGTGGGGAGGGTCTAAGCAATCAGCCCCAGCATTTT; CDR3aa: CASGEGLSNQPQHF
j_gene: TRBJ2-2; v_gene: TRBV28; d_gene: .; abundance: .; CDR3nt: TGTGCCAGCAGCACACTCTTTACCGGGGAGCTGTTTTTT; CDR3aa: CASSTLFTGELFF
j_gene: TRBJ1-3; v_gene: TRBV30; d_gene: TRBD1; abundance: many; CDR3nt: TGTGCCTGGAGAACCCGGGACAGGGGAGTTGGAAACACCATATATTTT; CDR3aa: CAWRTRDRGVGNTIYF
j_gene: TRBJ1-1; v_gene: TRBV12-3/TRBV12-4; d_gene: TRBD1; abundance: many; CDR3nt: TGTGCCAGCAGACCAAGACAGGGTGAGAACACTGAAGCTTTCTTT; CDR3aa: CASRPRQGENTEAFF
j_gene: TRBJ2-5; v_gene: TRBV2; d_gene: .; abundance: many; CDR3nt: TGTGCCAGCACCGGGACGGGGCAAGAGACCCAGTACTTC; CDR3aa: CASTGTGQETQYF
j_gene: TRBJ2-7; v_gene: TRBV5-1; d_gene: .; abundance: many; CDR3nt: TGCGCCAGCAGCTTGATAACAGGTTCCTACGAGCAGTACTTC; CDR3aa: CASSLITGSYEQYF
j_gene: TRBJ2-7; v_gene: TRBV4-1; d_gene: TRBD2; abundance: .; CDR3nt: TGCGCCAGCAGCCAAGATGTAGCGGGTTTCTCCTACGAGCAGCACTTC; CDR3aa: CASSQDVAGFSYEQHF